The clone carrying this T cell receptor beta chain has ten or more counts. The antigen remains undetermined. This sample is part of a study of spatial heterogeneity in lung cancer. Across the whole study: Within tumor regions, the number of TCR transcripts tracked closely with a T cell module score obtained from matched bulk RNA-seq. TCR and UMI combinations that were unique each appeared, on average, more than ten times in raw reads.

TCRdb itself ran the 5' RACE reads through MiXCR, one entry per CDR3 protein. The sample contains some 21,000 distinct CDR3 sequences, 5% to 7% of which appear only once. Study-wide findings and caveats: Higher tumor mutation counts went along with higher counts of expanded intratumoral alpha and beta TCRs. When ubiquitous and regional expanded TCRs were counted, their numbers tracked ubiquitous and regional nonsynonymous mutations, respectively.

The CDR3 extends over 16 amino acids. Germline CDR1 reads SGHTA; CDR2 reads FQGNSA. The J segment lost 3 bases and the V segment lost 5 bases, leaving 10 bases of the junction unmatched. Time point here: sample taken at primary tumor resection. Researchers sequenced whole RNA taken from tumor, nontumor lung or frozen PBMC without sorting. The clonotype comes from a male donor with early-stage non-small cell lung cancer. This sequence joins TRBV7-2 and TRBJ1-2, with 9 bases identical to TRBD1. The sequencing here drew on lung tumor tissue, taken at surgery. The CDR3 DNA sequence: TGTGCCAGCAGCCCCGTGTCGGGACAGGGCTACTATGGCTACACCTTC. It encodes CASSPVSGQGYYGYTF. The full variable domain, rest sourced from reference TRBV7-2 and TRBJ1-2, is GAGVSQSPSNKVTEKGKDVELRCDPISGHTALYWYRQSLGQGLEFLIYFQGNSAPDKSGLPSDRFSAERTGGSVSTLTIQRTQQEDSAVYLCASSPVSGQGYYGYTFGSGTRLTVV.